This is a list of T cell receptor beta chains from one sample in a study of cytomegalovirus exposure and HLA in healthy donors. The protocol was immunoSEQ multiplex PCR, while the TCRdb copy is restricted to in-frame clones and leaves out a portion. The sample lists about 210,000 clones; over 80% were seen once. Sequenced sample: PBMCs. All receptors derive from a woman between 45 and 65 years old in good health and CMV-seropositive. Both conserved end residues are part of each CDR3. A clone size is listed for some rows: how often the clone was seen (once, few, many), or a class if it is expanded.

size: .
J: TRBJ1-5
V: TRBV5-4
CDR3: CASSFGGAYQPQHF

size: .
J: TRBJ2-1
V: TRBV9
CDR3: CASSLSGGGSYNEQFF

size: .
J: TRBJ1-4
V: TRBV19
CDR3: CASSSRVTNEKLFF

size: .
J: TRBJ1-1
V: TRBV19
CDR3: CASSTNRVSEAFF

size: once
J: TRBJ1-2
V: TRBV6-5
CDR3: CASSYSGQGTYYGYTF

size: few
J: TRBJ2-7
V: TRBV5-1
CDR3: CASSLVESSYEQYF

size: .
J: TRBJ1-5
V: TRBV10-3
CDR3: CAISPGGYGNQPQHF

size: .
J: TRBJ1-2
V: TRBV6-1
CDR3: CASRPGTGVYGYTF

size: .
J: TRBJ2-1
V: TRBV7-9
CDR3: CASSLRQGAKDEQFF

size: .
J: TRBJ2-7
V: TRBV29-1
CDR3: CSVVRTGNSYEQYF

size: .
J: TRBJ1-1
V: TRBV5-1
CDR3: CASSGGQVPDRGTEAFF

size: .
J: TRBJ1-6
V: TRBV6-6
CDR3: CASCRDSNNSPLHF

size: few
J: TRBJ1-2
V: TRBV5-1
CDR3: CASSFVAGENYGYTF

size: .
J: .
V: TRBV7-2
CDR3: CASSPGWSYEQYF

size: once
J: TRBJ2-1
V: TRBV18
CDR3: CASSPLQGSNEQFF

size: .
J: TRBJ2-1
V: TRBV4-2
CDR3: CASSQEDRAAYNEQFF

size: .
J: TRBJ2-7
V: TRBV18
CDR3: CASSQLDRGVEQYF

size: .
J: TRBJ2-7
V: TRBV9
CDR3: CASSPQGSSGSYEQYF

size: .
J: TRBJ1-5
V: TRBV6-5
CDR3: CASSGSSLDSAQHF

size: .
J: TRBJ1-4
V: TRBV29-1
CDR3: CSAGGTGYDGGEKLFF

size: .
J: TRBJ1-2
V: TRBV6-1
CDR3: CASTHTRQGFGYTF

size: .
J: TRBJ1-1
V: TRBV10-3
CDR3: CAISESGALNTEAFF

size: once
J: TRBJ2-7
V: TRBV4-1
CDR3: CASSQVSGGAAYEQYF

size: few
J: TRBJ1-5
V: TRBV19
CDR3: CASDRQGAHVASGQPQHF

size: .
J: TRBJ2-3
V: TRBV5-5
CDR3: CASRPGQGRFDTQYF

size: .
J: TRBJ1-6
V: TRBV2
CDR3: CASSAAGYNSPLHF

size: .
J: TRBJ2-7
V: TRBV5-1
CDR3: CASSFRSGGARDEQYF

size: .
J: TRBJ2-5
V: TRBV7-2
CDR3: CASSRVFQETQYF

size: .
J: TRBJ2-2
V: TRBV19
CDR3: CASSIQRLGVTGELFF

size: .
J: TRBJ2-2
V: TRBV5-1
CDR3: CASSFGTNTGELFF

size: .
J: TRBJ2-5
V: TRBV9
CDR3: CASSVVPAGETQYF

size: once
J: TRBJ1-5
V: TRBV27
CDR3: CASADTGQGSNQPQHF

size: .
J: TRBJ2-1
V: TRBV7-2
CDR3: CASSLNRGGNEQFF

size: .
J: TRBJ1-5
V: TRBV12-5
CDR3: CASGLGGRDQPQHF

size: .
J: TRBJ2-7
V: TRBV5-1
CDR3: CASSLPGQGHLSYEQYF

size: few
J: TRBJ1-2
V: TRBV7-9
CDR3: CATEKQGRGYTF

size: .
J: TRBJ1-4
V: TRBV28
CDR3: CASITGGAGEKLFF

size: .
J: TRBJ1-2
V: TRBV14
CDR3: CASSLGGQTFYGYTF

size: .
J: TRBJ2-7
V: TRBV5-4
CDR3: CVSRGGYEQYF

size: once
J: TRBJ2-1
V: TRBV9
CDR3: CASSAGVNEQFF

size: .
J: TRBJ2-7
V: TRBV9
CDR3: CASSAGGLSYEQYF

size: .
J: TRBJ2-7
V: TRBV5-1
CDR3: CASSWEGSEQYF

size: once
J: TRBJ1-2
V: TRBV5-1
CDR3: CASGLPGQGDYGYTF

size: .
J: TRBJ1-1
V: TRBV27
CDR3: CASRVQVVNTEAFF

size: once
J: TRBJ2-7
V: TRBV27
CDR3: CASSLYSQGSYEQYF

size: .
J: TRBJ2-7
V: TRBV19
CDR3: CASSTQGAYEQYF

size: .
J: TRBJ2-1
V: TRBV4-2
CDR3: CASSPPAGGPNEQFF

size: .
J: TRBJ1-2
V: TRBV7-9
CDR3: CASSATGYGYTF

size: .
J: TRBJ1-5
V: TRBV6-5
CDR3: CASSPGTGDQPQHF

size: .
J: TRBJ2-7
V: TRBV11-2
CDR3: CASSLGVRGYEQYF

size: .
J: TRBJ2-5
V: TRBV6-6
CDR3: CASSGQTQETQYF

size: few
J: TRBJ1-5
V: TRBV19
CDR3: CAAEGQGIYQPQHF

size: .
J: TRBJ2-5
V: TRBV5-4
CDR3: CASSLPGLQETQYF